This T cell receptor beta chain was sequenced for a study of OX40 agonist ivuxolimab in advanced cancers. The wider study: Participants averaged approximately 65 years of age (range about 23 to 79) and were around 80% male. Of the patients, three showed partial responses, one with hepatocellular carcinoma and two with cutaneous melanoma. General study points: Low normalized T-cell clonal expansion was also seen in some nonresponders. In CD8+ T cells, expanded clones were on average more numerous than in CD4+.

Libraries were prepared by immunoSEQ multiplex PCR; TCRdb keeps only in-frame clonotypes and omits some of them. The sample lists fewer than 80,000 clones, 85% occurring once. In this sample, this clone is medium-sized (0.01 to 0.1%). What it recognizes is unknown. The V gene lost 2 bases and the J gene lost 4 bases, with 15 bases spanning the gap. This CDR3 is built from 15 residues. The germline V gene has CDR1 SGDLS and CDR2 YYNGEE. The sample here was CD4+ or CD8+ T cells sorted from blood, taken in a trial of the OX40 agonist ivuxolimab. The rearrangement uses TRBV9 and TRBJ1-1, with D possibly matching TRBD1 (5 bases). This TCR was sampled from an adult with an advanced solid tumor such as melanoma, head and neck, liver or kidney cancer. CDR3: CASSVEGQGATEAFF. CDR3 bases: TGTGCCAGCAGCGTCGAGGGTCAAGGGGCCACTGAAGCTTTCTTT.